The 10 T cell receptor beta chains given below trace back to one sample, sequenced in a study of OX40 agonist ivuxolimab in advanced cancers. The data were produced by immunoSEQ multiplex PCR, yet TCRdb's version contains in-frame clones alone and is incomplete. Among about 89,000 clones, approximately 91% were seen once, and the ten largest hold 0.71%. This specimen consisted of CD4+ or CD8+ T cells sorted from blood, obtained in a trial of the OX40 agonist ivuxolimab. These receptors came from an adult with an advanced solid tumor such as melanoma, head and neck, liver or kidney cancer.

This chain links TRBV18 with TRBJ2-5, with 8 bases aligning to TRBD1. Germline V gene data show CDR1 as KGHSH and CDR2 as LQKENI. V trimming: 2 bases; J trimming: 1 base; junction bases outside the gene matches: 6. The CDR3 consists of 16 residues. Here the CDR3 DNA reads TGTGCCAGCTCACCATTGGGGACAGGAGGCCAAGAGACCCAGTACTTC. Protein: CASSPLGTGGQETQYF.

This clone was counted a single time. The V and J genes are TRBV25-1 and TRBJ1-2, with 7 bases fitting TRBD1. V was clipped by 6 bases and J by 1 base; unmatched bases: 14. There are 17 residues in the CDR3. Germline V CDR1 and CDR2: MGHDK, SYGVNS. DNA for the CDR3: TGTGCCAGCAGCCCAGGAAAGGGGGCAGAGGGTAACTATGGCTACACCTTC. It translates to CASSPGKGAEGNYGYTF.

CDR3 protein: CASSLGPTRYGYTF. The CDR3 DNA reads TGTGCCAGCAGCTTAGGGCCCACCCGATATGGCTACACCTTC. This rearrangement joins TRBV13 to TRBJ1-2, with unresolved D. This CDR3 comprises 14 residues. Per the germline V gene, CDR1 is PRHDT and CDR2 is FYEKMQ (reference sequence). Between the trimmed V and J ends, which lost 0 bases and 5 bases, there was a span of 10 bases.

The chain couples TRBV5-1 to TRBJ2-7, with TRBD2 matching 12 bases. J was trimmed by 0 bases and V by 0 bases; bases with no gene match: 4. CDR3 length equals 17 residues. Germline V CDR1 and CDR2: SGHRS, YFSETQ. The CDR3 DNA reads as TGCGCCAGCAGCTTGGTACTAGCGGGGGGCCCCTCCTACGAGCAGTACTTC. Translated: CASSLVLAGGPSYEQYF. Complete variable domain (other parts from reference TRBV5-1 and TRBJ2-7): KAGVTQTPRYLIKTRGQQVTLSCSPISGHRSVSWYQQTPGQGLQFLFEYFSETQRNKGNFPGRFSGRQFSNSRSEMNVSTLELGDSALYLCASSLVLAGGPSYEQYFGPGTRLTVT.

The chain recombines TRBV7-9 with TRBJ2-7, with 7 bases aligning to TRBD1. Germline V CDR1 and CDR2: SEHNR, FQNEAQ (reference sequence). The CDR3 spans 14 residues. Unmatched junction bases numbered 7, after V lost 4 bases and J lost 4 bases. The CDR3 here is CASSYRDSGYEQYF. In DNA, the CDR3 is TGTGCCAGCAGCTACCGGGACAGTGGATACGAGCAGTACTTC.

The DNA for the CDR3 is TGTGCCAGCAGCTCATTTGTTGAAGCTTTCTTT. Amino acids: CASSSFVEAFF. The chain carries TRBV11-1 and TRBJ1-1; D remains ambiguous. Trimming removed 4 bases at V and 7 bases at J, with 7 bases between. Germline loops: CDR1 SGHAT, CDR2 FQDESV (reference sequence). The CDR3 contains 11 residues.

V gene TRBV6-5 combines with J gene TRBJ2-2; 8 bases match TRBD1. V was pared by 6 bases and J by 4 bases, with 4 bases of the junction left unmatched. From germline, CDR1 is MNHEY and CDR2 SVGAGI. The CDR3 runs 14 residues. CDR3 sequence reads: CASRTGAGTGELFF. The CDR3 DNA reads as TGTGCCAGCAGGACAGGGGCGGGCACCGGGGAGCTGTTTTTT.

The rearrangement links TRBV7-2 to TRBJ1-5; 9 nucleotides line up with TRBD1. V gave up 4 bases and J gave up 4 bases; unmatched junction bases: 5. The V gene's germline CDR1 is SGHTA and CDR2 FQGNSA. This CDR3 region has 15 residues. The CDR3 bases are TGTGCCAGCAGCTCGGGGACAGGGCCGAATCAGCCCCAGCATTTT. The encoded protein is CASSSGTGPNQPQHF.

This clone showed up just once. The CDR3 region is CASSELAGTEQYF. The CDR3 nucleotides are TGCGCCAGCAGTGAACTAGCGGGAACCGAGCAGTACTTC. The rearrangement uses TRBV10-2 and TRBJ2-7; 10 nucleotides agree with TRBD2. The junction had 2 bases not matched to a gene; V was cut back by 3 bases and J by 6 bases. The V gene's germline CDR1 is WSHSY and CDR2 SAAADI. The CDR3 extends over 13 amino acids.

The V gene is TRBV19, the J gene TRBJ1-6, with 12 bases matching TRBD1. V lost 5 bases, J lost 9 bases, and 11 bases stayed unmatched. Germline V gene sequence: CDR1 LNHDA, CDR2 SQIVND (reference sequence). This CDR3 contains 17 residues. CDR3 region: CASSAPPGTGGSSPLHF. The DNA for the CDR3 is TGTGCCAGTAGTGCGCCTCCCGGGACAGGGGGCTCTTCACCCCTCCACTTT. The whole variable domain, remainder taken from reference TRBV19 and TRBJ1-6, is DGGITQSPKYLFRKEGQNVTLSCEQNLNHDAMYWYRQDPGQGLRLIYYSQIVNDFQKGDIAEGYSVSREKKESFPLTVTSAQKNPTAFYLCASSAPPGTGGSSPLHFGNGTRLTVT.